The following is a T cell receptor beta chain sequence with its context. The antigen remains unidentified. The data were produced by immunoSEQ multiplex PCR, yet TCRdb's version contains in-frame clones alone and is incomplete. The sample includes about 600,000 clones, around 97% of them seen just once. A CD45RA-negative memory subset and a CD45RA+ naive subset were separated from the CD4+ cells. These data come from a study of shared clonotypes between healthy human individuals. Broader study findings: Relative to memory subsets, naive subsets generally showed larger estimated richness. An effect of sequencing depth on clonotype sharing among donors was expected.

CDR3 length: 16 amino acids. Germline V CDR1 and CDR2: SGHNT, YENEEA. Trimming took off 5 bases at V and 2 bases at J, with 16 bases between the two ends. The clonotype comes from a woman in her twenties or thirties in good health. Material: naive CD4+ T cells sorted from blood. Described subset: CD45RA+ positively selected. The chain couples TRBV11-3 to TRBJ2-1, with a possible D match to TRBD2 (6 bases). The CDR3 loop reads CASSVGISGTYNEQFF. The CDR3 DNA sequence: TGTGCCAGCAGCGTAGGTATTAGCGGAACCTACAATGAGCAGTTCTTC.